This T cell receptor beta chain comes out of a study of Ad26.COV2.S vaccination and SARS-CoV-2 variants. V was clipped by 2 bases and J by 8 bases, with 6 bases between them. The CDR3 is made up of 12 amino acids. Germline V gene lookup returns CDR1 LGHNA and CDR2 YSLEER. Treatment specified: 15 to 20 received Ad26.COV2.S at low or high dose, single or two shots; 5 received placebo; per-sample allocation not given. Collection of the samples took place on day 63 after the first injection of vaccine or placebo. An Ad26 vector was used to express Wuhan-strain SARS-CoV-2 spike as the vaccine. This clone was detected only once. Profiling relied on immunoSEQ multiplex PCR, and the TCRdb table lists in-frame clones only, not all of them. The profile shows about 430,000 clones, 80% to 95% of them singletons.

This material consisted of peripheral blood, taken in a trial of Ad26.COV2.S vaccine versus placebo. The chain links TRBV4-3 to TRBJ2-2; D is perhaps TRBD2 (5 bases). The receptor's source is a person aged 18-60 years who received the Ad26.COV2.S COVID-19 vaccine or a placebo. CDR3 in DNA: TGCGCCAGCAGCCAAAGGGAGGGGGAGCTGTTTTTT. Protein: CASSQREGELFF.